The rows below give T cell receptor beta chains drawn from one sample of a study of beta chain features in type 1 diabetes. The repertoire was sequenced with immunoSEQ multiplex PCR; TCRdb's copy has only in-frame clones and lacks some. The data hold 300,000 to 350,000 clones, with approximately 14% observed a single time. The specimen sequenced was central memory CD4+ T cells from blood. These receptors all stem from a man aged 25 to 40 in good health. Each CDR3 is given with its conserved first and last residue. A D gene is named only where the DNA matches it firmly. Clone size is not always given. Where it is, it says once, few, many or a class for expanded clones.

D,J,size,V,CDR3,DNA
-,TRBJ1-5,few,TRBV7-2,CASTPRGGRQPQHF,TGTGCCAGCACCCCGAGGGGGGGCCGACAGCCCCAGCATTTT
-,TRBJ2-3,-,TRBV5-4,CASSLQRAAYTDTQYF,TGTGCCAGCAGCTTACAGAGGGCGGCCTACACAGATACGCAGTATTTT
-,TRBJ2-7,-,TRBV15,CATSRDRTQPGYEQYF,TGTGCCACCAGCAGAGATAGGACTCAGCCCGGTTACGAGCAGTACTTC
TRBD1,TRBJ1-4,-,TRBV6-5,CASSRQGGNEKLFF,TGTGCCAGCAGCCGACAGGGCGGGAACGAAAAACTGTTTTTT
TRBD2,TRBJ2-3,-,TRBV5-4,CAIQDQTSGSTDTQYF,TGTGCCATCCAGGACCAGACTAGCGGTAGCACAGATACGCAGTATTTT
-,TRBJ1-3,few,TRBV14,CASSHRQASGNTIYF,TGTGCCAGCAGCCACCGACAGGCGTCTGGAAACACCATATATTTT
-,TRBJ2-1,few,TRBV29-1,CSVQVGNEQFF,TGCAGCGTTCAGGTGGGAAATGAGCAGTTCTTC
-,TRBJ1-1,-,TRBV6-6,CASRGSLEAFF,TGTGCCAGCCGGGGGTCCCTTGAAGCTTTCTTT
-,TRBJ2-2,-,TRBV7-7,CASSLDSGELFF,TGTGCCAGCAGCCTAGACTCCGGGGAGCTGTTTTTT
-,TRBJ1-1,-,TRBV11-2,CASSFRSEAFF,TGTGCCAGCAGCTTTCGGTCCGAAGCTTTCTTT
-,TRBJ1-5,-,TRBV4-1,CASSQDRVAGSQPQHF,TGCGCCAGCAGCCAAGATAGGGTTGCGGGTAGTCAGCCCCAGCATTTT
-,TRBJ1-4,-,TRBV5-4,CASSASTNEKLFF,TGTGCCAGCAGCGCCTCAACTAATGAAAAACTGTTTTTT
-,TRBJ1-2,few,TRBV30,CAWRTGPGYTF,TGTGCCTGGAGAACAGGGCCGGGCTACACCTTC
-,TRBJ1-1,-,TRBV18,CASSPTGPGEATEAFF,TGTGCCAGCTCACCAACAGGGCCAGGGGAGGCCACTGAAGCTTTCTTT
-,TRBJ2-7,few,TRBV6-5,CASSERSEQYF,TGTGCCAGCAGCGAACGAAGCGAGCAGTACTTC
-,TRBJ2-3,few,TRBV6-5,CASRLGGVGTDTQYF,TGTGCCAGCAGACTGGGGGGCGTCGGAACAGATACGCAGTATTTT
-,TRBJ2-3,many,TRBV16,CASSQGRGGTDTQYF,TGTGCCAGCAGCCAAGGCAGAGGAGGCACAGATACGCAGTATTTT
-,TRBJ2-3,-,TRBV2,CASRDLVVADTQYF,TGTGCCAGCAGAGACTTGGTTGTCGCAGATACGCAGTATTTT